Below, 8 T cell receptor beta chains from the same sample are listed, as sequenced in a study of radiation and T cells in renal cell carcinoma. Time point meaning: blood 4 weeks post-SBRT, at nephrectomy. Noted treatment: 15 Gy SBRT to primary tumor, nephrectomy 4 weeks later. Repertoires were generated with immunoSEQ multiplex PCR, while TCRdb's copy carries only in-frame clones and drops some. There are about 140,000 clones in the sample; about 88% occur only once, and around a sixth lies in the top ten. The source material was blood, sampled from a patient whose treatment included radiotherapy and nephrectomy. The receptors shown here come from a woman aged 50 to 60 with renal cell carcinoma.

The chain recombines TRBV9 with TRBJ2-3; 12 nucleotides align to TRBD2. In germline, CDR1 is SGDLS, CDR2 YYNGEE. The CDR3 runs 16 residues. J gave up 4 bases and V 4 bases, and 7 bases lay outside the gene matches. The CDR3 nucleotides read TGTGCCAGCAGCACCCTGACTAGCGGGGGAGCAGATACGCAGTATTTT. It encodes CASSTLTSGGADTQYF.

With regard to this clone: The sample contains more than one DNA sequence encoding this CDR3. The rearrangement links TRBV18 to TRBJ1-5, with a tentative D call TRBD1 (5 bases). The CDR3 is made up of 13 amino acids. Looked up from germline, CDR1 is KGHSH and CDR2 is LQKENI. V lost 6 bases to trimming and J lost 0 bases, with 6 bases between them. CDR3 sequence (DNA): TGTGCCAGCTCCGACAGTAGCAATCAGCCCCAGCATTTT. Translated, it gives CASSDSSNQPQHF.

The chain combines TRBV9 with TRBJ2-7; 11 bases are a match to TRBD2. In germline, CDR1 is SGDLS, CDR2 YYNGEE. CDR3 size: 15 residues. The V segment lost 3 bases and the J segment 3 bases; nucleotides outside the gene matches: 5. The CDR3 loop is CASSEGTSGFYEQYF. The CDR3 DNA reads TGTGCCAGCAGCGAGGGGACTAGCGGTTTCTACGAGCAGTACTTC.

V and J are TRBV4-3 and TRBJ2-1, with TRBD2 identical over 10 bases. With V trimmed by 3 bases and J by 4 bases, 6 bases remained unmatched. Germline V gene lookup returns CDR1 LGHNA and CDR2 YSLEER. This CDR3 contains 16 residues. The CDR3 DNA sequence: TGCGCCAGCAGCCAGCTAGCGGGGGCCGAATACAATGAGCAGTTCTTC. As protein: CASSQLAGAEYNEQFF.

CDR3 region: CASSVASGSYEQYF. The DNA for the CDR3 is TGTGCCAGCAGCGTAGCTAGCGGCAGCTACGAGCAGTACTTC. The chain uses TRBV9 and TRBJ2-7; 7 bases align to TRBD2. Germline V gives CDR1 SGDLS, CDR2 YYNGEE. Trimming cost V 0 bases and J 3 bases; bases outside gene matches: 3. This CDR3 spans 14 amino acids.

J is TRBJ1-2 and V is TRBV6-4, with TRBD1 matching 9 bases. The CDR3 has 13 residues. Trimming took 5 bases from V and 5 from J; bases not matched to a gene: 3. Germline V gene sequence: CDR1 MRHNA, CDR2 SNTAGT. The CDR3 sequence is CASSPTGGYGYTF. CDR3 coding DNA: TGTGCCAGCAGTCCGACAGGGGGGTATGGCTACACCTTC.

This chain links TRBV6-1 with TRBJ1-5; D unresolved. V was shortened by 0 bases and J by 7 bases, with 7 bases between the two germline ends. Germline V gene data show CDR1 as MNHNS and CDR2 as SASEGT. This CDR3 has 13 residues. As DNA, the CDR3 is TGTGCCAGCAGTGAAGCCGGGAGGCAGCCCCAGCATTTT. Protein: CASSEAGRQPQHF.

This clone was seen only once. The chain is built from TRBV7-8 and TRBJ1-5; no firm D call. The germline V and J ends were trimmed by 5 bases and 0 bases, with 17 bases remaining between them. The CDR3 runs to 17 residues. Germline V gene data show CDR1 as SGHVS and CDR2 as FQNEAQ. CDR3 nucleotide sequence: TGTGCCAGCAGCCCCTGGCTGTCCGAAAATAGCAATCAGCCCCAGCATTTT. It translates to CASSPWLSENSNQPQHF.